This entry concerns a single T cell receptor beta chain. It has no known antigen specificity. Within one base of it there is no much larger clone, and no base qualities were kept. Library construction relied on PCR. DNA from cultured CD4+ T cells underwent TCR sequencing with the Oncomine TCR Beta short-read assay at the Johns Hopkins FTIC core. Genomic DNA was extracted from the cultured CD4+ T cells with the QIAamp micro DNA kit. Oncomine TCR Beta libraries made from cultured CD4+ T cells were pooled using unique dual indexes and sequenced on an Illumina iSeq 100. The study's own analysis went as follows. Non-productive sequences were removed, and CDR3s not starting with C, not ending with F or W, or shorter than 7 amino acids were discarded. The MANAFEST web application identified antigen-specific clonotypes by comparing peptide-stimulated wells against reference wells and other culture wells. For a clone to be called positive, the clone needed an FDR below 0.05, an odds ratio above 5, and a productive frequency above 0.1% in at least two of three replicate wells. Cross-reactive clonotypes were defined as significantly expanded in both SARS-CoV-2 spike wells and at least one common cold coronavirus spike condition. Similarity between CDR3 sequences was evaluated in R version 3.6.1 using Levenshtein distances (stringdist) and unrooted phylogenetic trees (ape). The public reads were run again by TCRdb, first through fastp at Q25 and then through MiXCR, and only productive beta chains were kept. Records with the same CDR3 protein are collapsed into one entry carrying the most frequent genes and DNA. It is TCRdb's table, rather than the study itself, that gives the V and J calls and clone size. The sample table contains approximately 9,900 distinct CDR3 sequences; only one count was recorded for 50% to 60% of them. The leading ten clones occupy 15% to 20% of the sample.

Explained via the paper, the treatment or condition label denotes: roughly 10-day PBMC culture with coronavirus spike peptide pools or control peptides (ViraFEST assay). To expand antigen-specific T cells with peptide pools and then pick out the expanded clonotypes through TCR sequencing, the study relied on the ViraFEST assay. Positive SARS-CoV-2 PCR tests in the convalescent patients dated from March to December 2020, before Alpha, Beta and Delta variants emerged in the United States. Each well held about 2 million PBMCs cultured in IMDM containing approximately 5% human AB serum and 9 to 10 IU/ml IL-2, with 8.5 to 10 ug/ml peptide pools added. Half of the culture medium was replaced with fresh IL-2-containing medium on days 3 and 7. CD4+ T cells were isolated after around 9 days of culture through negative selection using the EasySep CD4+ T cell isolation kit. Ficoll-Paque Plus gradient centrifugation was used to isolate PBMCs from whole blood, and the isolated PBMCs were then either used fresh or cryopreserved at -140C. Culture conditions were generally each tested in triplicate wells.

The data were obtained in a study of vaccination and CD4 T cells after COVID-19 (dated by TCRdb to 2021 to 2024). Turning to the overall study: Convalescent patients had a positive SARS-CoV-2 result on nasal swab PCR, and of these patients, nine had mild disease and one had severe disease. The spike-specific CD4+ TCR repertoire was compared before and after mRNA vaccination in under 11 COVID-19 convalescent patients and several infection-naive healthy vaccine recipients. The convalescent cohort included six males and four females, with two Hispanic individuals, seven Caucasians, two Asians and one multiracial person. Each participant got two doses of either the Pfizer-BioNTech BNT162b2 vaccine (n=8) or the Moderna mRNA-1273 vaccine (n=2). As controls, cultures received a CEFX viral epitope pool (the positive control), an HIV-1 Nef peptide pool (the negative control), or no peptide at all. Post-vaccine blood samples were obtained a median of about 77 days after the second vaccine dose, with a range of roughly 14 to 241 days. Post-COVID blood samples from convalescent patients were collected a median of about 110 days after diagnosis, with a range of 35 to 161 days. Overlapping spike peptide pools from SARS-CoV-2 and from the common cold coronaviruses HCoV-NL63, HCoV-OC43 and HCoV-229E were used as culture stimuli.

From the germline V gene, CDR1 is MNHNS and CDR2 is SASEGT. The CDR3 goes from the cysteine to the phenylalanine over 13 residues. Only the CDR3 portion is preserved as DNA: 39 bases, with reading frame beginning at the first base. Cut back by 2 bases and 8 bases, the V and J ends lie 12 bases apart. Overall study results and their limits: In convalescent patients, a median around 89% of post-vaccine SARS-CoV-2-reactive clones were detected only after vaccination, suggesting vaccine-specific priming. The study included relatively few convalescent patients and did not analyze early timepoints after natural infection. Although the median number of SARS-CoV-2-reactive clonotypes went up from roughly 19 after infection to some 40 after vaccination, the increase was not significant. Of the vaccine-specific clones in convalescent patients, 304 of 307, or nearly all, reacted only to SARS-CoV-2 spike and did not cross-react with common cold coronaviruses.

This sequence originates from a human donor who had recovered from COVID-19. Rearrangement joined TRBV6-1 to TRBJ1-2; tentative D gene TRBD1, with 5 bases matching. The sequenced material came from CD4+ T cells from blood, cultured in vitro. The DNA sequence is given as TGTGCCAGCAGTGAAAGGGACCCAAGAGGCTACACCTTC. This codes for CASSERDPRGYTF.